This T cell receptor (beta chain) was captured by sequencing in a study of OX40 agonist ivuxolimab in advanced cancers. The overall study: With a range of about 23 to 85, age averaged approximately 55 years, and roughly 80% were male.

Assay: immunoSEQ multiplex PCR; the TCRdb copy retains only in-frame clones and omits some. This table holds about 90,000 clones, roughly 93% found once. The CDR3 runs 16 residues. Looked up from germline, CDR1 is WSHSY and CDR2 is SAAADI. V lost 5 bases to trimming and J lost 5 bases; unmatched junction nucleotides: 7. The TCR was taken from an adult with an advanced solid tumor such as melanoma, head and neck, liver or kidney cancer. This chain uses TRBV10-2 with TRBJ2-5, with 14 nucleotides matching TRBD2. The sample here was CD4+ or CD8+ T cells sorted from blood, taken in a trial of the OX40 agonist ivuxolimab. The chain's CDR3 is CASSLGTSGGGETQYF. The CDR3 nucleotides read TGCGCCAGCAGTCTCGGGACTAGCGGGGGTGGGGAGACCCAGTACTTC.